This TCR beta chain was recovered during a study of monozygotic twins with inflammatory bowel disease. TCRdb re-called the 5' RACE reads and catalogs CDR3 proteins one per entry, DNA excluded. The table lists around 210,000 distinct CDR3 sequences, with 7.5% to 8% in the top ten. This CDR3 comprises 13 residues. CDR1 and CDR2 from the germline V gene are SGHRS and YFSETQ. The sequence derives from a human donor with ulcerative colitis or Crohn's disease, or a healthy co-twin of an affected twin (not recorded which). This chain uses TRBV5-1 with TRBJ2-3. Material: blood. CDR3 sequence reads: CASNDLTGDTQYF.